A single TCR beta chain is shown here with its context. Its antigen is as yet unknown. Researchers ran the PCR with 60 Vbeta and 13 Jbeta primers. TCRdb's copy holds only in-frame clones and misses some; the assay was immunoSEQ multiplex PCR. Among about 100,000 clones, about 69% were seen once, and the ten largest hold more than 4.5%. These data originate in a study of cytomegalovirus exposure and HLA in healthy donors. Study conclusions and caveats: It was confirmed in vitro that a few of the CMV-associated chains were specific for CMV antigens. Reportedly, TCR beta sequences accurately predicted HLA-A and HLA-B alleles in most subjects.

CDR1 and CDR2 from the germline V gene are SEHNR and FQNEAQ (reference sequence). The CDR3 length is 16 residues. V shed 4 bases and J 3 bases; nucleotides not matched to a gene: 9. The chain employs TRBV7-9 and TRBJ2-1, with 7 positions matching TRBD1. This receptor was identified in a human donor in good health. Sequencing was performed on PBMCs. In DNA form, the CDR3 reads TGTGCCAGCAGCTCCTCCGGGACAGAAAACTACAATGAGCAGTTCTTC. This sequence encodes CASSSSGTENYNEQFF.